Given below is one T cell receptor beta chain in context. Its specificity is not known. Version v3.0 of the immunoSEQ assay ran at survey level. The assay was immunoSEQ multiplex PCR, and TCRdb's table has in-frame clones only and misses some. The sample lists more than 15,000 clones, around 96% occurring once. The record originates from a study of long-term antiretroviral therapy in people with HIV. V lost 10 bases to trimming and J lost 5 bases; unmatched junction nucleotides: 14. The CDR3 consists of 16 residues. The V gene's germline CDR1 is MGHRA and CDR2 YSYEKL. General study points: Transplant donor controls retained higher diversity, though diversity increased after ART. Comparison with controls showed narrower CDR3 length ranges in HIV repertoires. The repertoire was dominated at all time points by clones expanded before ART.

The chain couples TRBV4-1 to TRBJ2-2; 9 nucleotides align to TRBD1. Sequenced here: unsorted PBMCs, sampled approximately 11 years after starting antiretroviral therapy. This clonotype was sampled from a man in his thirties or forties with HIV. This chain's CDR3 is CATNRGTGGRTGELFF. The CDR3, as DNA: TGCGCCACTAATCGGGGAACAGGGGGCAGGACCGGGGAGCTGTTTTTT.